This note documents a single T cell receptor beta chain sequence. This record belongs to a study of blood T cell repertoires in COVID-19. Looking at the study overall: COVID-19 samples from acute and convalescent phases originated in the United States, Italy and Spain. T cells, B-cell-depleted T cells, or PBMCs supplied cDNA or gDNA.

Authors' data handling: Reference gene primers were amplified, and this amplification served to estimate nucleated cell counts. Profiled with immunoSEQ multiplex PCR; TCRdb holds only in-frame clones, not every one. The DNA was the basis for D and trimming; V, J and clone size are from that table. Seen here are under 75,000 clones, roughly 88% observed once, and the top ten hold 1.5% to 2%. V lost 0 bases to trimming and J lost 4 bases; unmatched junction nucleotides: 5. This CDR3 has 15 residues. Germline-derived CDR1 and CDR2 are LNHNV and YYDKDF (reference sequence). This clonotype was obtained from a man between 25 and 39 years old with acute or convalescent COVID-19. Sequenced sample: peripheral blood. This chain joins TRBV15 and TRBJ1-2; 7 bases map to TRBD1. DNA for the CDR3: TGTGCCACCAGCAGAGACCCGACAGGGCGCTATGGCTACACCTTC. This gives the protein CATSRDPTGRYGYTF. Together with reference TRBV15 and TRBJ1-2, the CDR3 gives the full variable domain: DAMVIQNPRYQVTQFGKPVTLSCSQTLNHNVMYWYQQKSSQAPKLLFHYYDKDFNNEADTPDNFQSRRPNTSFCFLDIRSPGLGDTAMYLCATSRDPTGRYGYTFGSGTRLTVV.